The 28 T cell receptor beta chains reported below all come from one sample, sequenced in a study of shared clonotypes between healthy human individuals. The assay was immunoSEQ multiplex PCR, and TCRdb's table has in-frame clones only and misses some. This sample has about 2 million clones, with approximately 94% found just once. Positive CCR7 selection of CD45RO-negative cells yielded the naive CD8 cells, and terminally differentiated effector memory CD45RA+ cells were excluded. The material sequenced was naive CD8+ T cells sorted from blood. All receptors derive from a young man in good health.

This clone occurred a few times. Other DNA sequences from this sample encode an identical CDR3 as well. CDR3 residues: CASSLAGSYNEQFF. Here the CDR3 DNA reads TGCGCCAGCAGCTTGGCAGGATCCTACAATGAGCAGTTCTTC. The V call is TRBV5-1, the J call TRBJ2-1; D remains unclear. The CDR3 spans 14 residues. Looked up from germline, CDR1 is SGHRS and CDR2 is YFSETQ. V was clipped by 0 bases and J by 1 base, with 5 bases between them.

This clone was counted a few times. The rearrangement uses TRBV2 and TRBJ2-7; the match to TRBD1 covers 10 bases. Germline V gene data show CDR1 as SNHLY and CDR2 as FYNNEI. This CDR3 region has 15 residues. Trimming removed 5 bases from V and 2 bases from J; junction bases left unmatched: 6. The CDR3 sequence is CASSKTGTGAYEQYF. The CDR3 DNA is TGTGCCAGCAGTAAGACCGGGACAGGGGCCTACGAGCAGTACTTC.

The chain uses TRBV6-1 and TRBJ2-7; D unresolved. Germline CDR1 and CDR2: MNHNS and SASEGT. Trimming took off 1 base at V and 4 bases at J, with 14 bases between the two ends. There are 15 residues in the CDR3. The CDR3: CASSEDDNPLYEQYF. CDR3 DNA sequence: TGTGCCAGCAGTGAAGATGACAACCCCCTGTACGAGCAGTACTTC.

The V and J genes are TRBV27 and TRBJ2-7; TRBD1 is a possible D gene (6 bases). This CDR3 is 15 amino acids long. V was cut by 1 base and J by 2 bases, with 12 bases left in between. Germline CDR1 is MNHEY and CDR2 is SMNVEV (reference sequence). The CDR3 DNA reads TGTGCCAGCAGTTTATATCCAGGGGTTACCTACGAGCAGTACTTC. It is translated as CASSLYPGVTYEQYF.

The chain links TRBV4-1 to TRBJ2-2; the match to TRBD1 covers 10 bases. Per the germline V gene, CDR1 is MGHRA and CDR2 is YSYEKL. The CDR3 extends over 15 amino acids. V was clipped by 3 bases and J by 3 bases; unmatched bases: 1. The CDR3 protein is CASSQGTGDTGELFF. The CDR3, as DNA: TGCGCCAGCAGCCAGGGGACAGGGGACACCGGGGAGCTGTTTTTT.

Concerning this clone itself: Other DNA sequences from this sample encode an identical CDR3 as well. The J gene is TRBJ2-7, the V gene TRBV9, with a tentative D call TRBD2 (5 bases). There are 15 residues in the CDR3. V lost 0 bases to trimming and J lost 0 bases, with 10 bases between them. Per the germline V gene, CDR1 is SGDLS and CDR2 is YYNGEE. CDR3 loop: CASSVDSGSSYEQYF. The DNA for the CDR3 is TGTGCCAGCAGCGTAGATAGTGGGAGCTCCTACGAGCAGTACTTC.

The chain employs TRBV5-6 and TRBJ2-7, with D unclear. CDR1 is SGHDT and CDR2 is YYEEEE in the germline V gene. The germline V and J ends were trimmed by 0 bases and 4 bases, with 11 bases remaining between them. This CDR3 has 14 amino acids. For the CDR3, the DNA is TGTGCCAGCAGCTTGGGGTCTAGTTTTTACGAGCAGTACTTC. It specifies CASSLGSSFYEQYF.

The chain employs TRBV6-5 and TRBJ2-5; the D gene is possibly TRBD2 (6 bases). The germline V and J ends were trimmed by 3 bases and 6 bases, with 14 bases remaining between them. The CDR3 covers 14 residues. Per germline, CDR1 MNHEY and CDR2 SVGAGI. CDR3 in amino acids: CASSYLSGDQTQYF. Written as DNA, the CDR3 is TGTGCCAGCAGTTATCTCTCGGGAGACCAGACCCAGTACTTC.

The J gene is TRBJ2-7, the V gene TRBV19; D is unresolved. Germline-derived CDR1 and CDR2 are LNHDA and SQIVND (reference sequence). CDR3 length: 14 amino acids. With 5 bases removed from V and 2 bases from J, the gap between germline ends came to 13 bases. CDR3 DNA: TGTGCCAGTAGTGAAGCAGTCACCGCCTACGAGCAGTACTTC. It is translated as CASSEAVTAYEQYF. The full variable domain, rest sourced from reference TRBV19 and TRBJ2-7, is DGGITQSPKYLFRKEGQNVTLSCEQNLNHDAMYWYRQDPGQGLRLIYYSQIVNDFQKGDIAEGYSVSREKKESFPLTVTSAQKNPTAFYLCASSEAVTAYEQYFGPGTRLTVT.

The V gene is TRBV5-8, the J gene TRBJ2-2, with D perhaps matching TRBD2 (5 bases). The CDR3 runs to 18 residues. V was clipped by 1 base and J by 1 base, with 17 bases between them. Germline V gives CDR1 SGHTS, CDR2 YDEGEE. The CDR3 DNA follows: TGTGCCAGCAGCTTGAGGGCGGGTGAAGGGAAGAACACCGGGGAGCTGTTTTTT. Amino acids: CASSLRAGEGKNTGELFF.

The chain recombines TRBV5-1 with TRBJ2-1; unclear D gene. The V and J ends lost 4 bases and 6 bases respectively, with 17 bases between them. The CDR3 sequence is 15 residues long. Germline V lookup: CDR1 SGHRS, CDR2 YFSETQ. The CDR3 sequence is CASSGEATLSNEQFF. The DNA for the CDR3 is TGCGCCAGCAGCGGGGAAGCTACCCTATCCAATGAGCAGTTCTTC.

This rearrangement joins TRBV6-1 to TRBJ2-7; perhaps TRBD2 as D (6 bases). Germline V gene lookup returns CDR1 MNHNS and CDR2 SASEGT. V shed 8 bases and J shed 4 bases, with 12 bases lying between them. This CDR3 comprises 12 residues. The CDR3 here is CASGETRYEQYF. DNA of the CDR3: TGTGCCAGCGGGGAGACTAGATACGAGCAGTACTTC.

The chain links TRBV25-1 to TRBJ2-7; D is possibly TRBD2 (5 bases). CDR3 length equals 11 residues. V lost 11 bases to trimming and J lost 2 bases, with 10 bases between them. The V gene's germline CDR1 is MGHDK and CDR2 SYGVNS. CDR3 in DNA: TGTGCCGCCGGGAATCCCTACGAGCAGTACTTC. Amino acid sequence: CAAGNPYEQYF.

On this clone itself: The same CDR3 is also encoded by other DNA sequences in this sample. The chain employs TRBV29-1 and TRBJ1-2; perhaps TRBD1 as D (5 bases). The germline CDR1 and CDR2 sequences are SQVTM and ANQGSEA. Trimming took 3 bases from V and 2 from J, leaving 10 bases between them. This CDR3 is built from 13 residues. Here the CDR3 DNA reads TGCAGCGTTGAGGCAGGGTCGAACTATGGCTACACCTTC. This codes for CSVEAGSNYGYTF.

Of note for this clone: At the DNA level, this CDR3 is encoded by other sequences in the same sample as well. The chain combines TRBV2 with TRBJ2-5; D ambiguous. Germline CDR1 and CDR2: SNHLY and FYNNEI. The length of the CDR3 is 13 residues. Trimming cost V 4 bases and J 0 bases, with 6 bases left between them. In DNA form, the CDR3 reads TGTGCCAGCAGTGTTGGGTACCAAGAGACCCAGTACTTC. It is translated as CASSVGYQETQYF.

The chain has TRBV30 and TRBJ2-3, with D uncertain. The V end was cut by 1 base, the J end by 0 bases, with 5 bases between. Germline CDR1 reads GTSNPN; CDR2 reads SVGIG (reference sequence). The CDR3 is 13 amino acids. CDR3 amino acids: CAWSEPSTDTQYF. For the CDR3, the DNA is TGTGCCTGGAGTGAGCCTAGCACAGATACGCAGTATTTT. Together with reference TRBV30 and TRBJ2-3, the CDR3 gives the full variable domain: SQTIHQWPATLVQPVGSPLSLECTVEGTSNPNLYWYRQAAGRGLQLLFYSVGIGQISSEVPQNLSASRPQDRQFILSSKKLLLSDSGFYLCAWSEPSTDTQYFGPGTRLTVL.

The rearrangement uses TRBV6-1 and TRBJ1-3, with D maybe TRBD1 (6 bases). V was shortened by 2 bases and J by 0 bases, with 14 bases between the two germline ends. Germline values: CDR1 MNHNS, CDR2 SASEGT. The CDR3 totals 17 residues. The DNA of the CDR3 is TGTGCCAGCAGTGAAAGCTTCTGGGGGCTCTCTGGAAACACCATATATTTT. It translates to CASSESFWGLSGNTIYF.

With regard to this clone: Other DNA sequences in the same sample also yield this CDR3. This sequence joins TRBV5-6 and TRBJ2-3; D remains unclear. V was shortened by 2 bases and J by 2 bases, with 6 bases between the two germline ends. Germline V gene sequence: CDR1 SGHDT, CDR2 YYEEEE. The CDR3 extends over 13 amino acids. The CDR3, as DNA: TGTGCCAGCAGCTTAGGATCCACAGATACGCAGTATTTT. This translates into CASSLGSTDTQYF.

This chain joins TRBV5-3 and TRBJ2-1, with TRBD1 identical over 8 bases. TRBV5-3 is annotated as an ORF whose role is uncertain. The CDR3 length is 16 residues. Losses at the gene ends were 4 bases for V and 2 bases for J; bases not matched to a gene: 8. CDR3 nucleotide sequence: TGTGCCAGAAGCCATAGGACAGGGAAACCCTACAATGAGCAGTTCTTC. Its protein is CARSHRTGKPYNEQFF.

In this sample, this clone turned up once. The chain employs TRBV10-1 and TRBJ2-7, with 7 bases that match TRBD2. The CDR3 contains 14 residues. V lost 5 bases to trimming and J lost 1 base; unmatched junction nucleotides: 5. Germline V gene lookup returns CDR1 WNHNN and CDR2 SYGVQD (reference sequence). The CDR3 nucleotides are TGCGCCAGCAGTCCTAGCGGATTATCCTACGAGCAGTACTTC. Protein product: CASSPSGLSYEQYF.

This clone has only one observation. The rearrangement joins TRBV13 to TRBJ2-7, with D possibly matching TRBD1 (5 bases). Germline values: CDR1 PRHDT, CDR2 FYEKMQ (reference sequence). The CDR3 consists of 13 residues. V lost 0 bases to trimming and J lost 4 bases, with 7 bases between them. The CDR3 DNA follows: TGTGCCAGCAGCTTAGGGACAGAATACGAGCAGTACTTC. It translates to CASSLGTEYEQYF.

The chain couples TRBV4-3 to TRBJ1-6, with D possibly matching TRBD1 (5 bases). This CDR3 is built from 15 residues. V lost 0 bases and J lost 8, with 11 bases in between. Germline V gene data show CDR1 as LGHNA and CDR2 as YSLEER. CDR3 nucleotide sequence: TGCGCCAGCAGCCAAGATGGGGGGGAATATTCACCCCTCCACTTT. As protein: CASSQDGGEYSPLHF.

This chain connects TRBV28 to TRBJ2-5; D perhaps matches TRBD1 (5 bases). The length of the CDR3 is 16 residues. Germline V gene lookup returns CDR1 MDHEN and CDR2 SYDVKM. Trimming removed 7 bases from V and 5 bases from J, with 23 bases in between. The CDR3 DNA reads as TGTGCCAGCACCCACCTATGGCCCAGGGCTGGGGAGACCCAGTACTTC. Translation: CASTHLWPRAGETQYF.

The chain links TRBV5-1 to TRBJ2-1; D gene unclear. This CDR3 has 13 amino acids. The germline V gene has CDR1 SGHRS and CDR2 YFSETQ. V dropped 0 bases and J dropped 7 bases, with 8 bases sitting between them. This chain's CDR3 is CASSLAVLNEQFF. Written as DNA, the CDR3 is TGCGCCAGCAGCTTGGCCGTACTTAATGAGCAGTTCTTC. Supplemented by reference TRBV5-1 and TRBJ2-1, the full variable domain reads KAGVTQTPRYLIKTRGQQVTLSCSPISGHRSVSWYQQTPGQGLQFLFEYFSETQRNKGNFPGRFSGRQFSNSRSEMNVSTLELGDSALYLCASSLAVLNEQFFGPGTRLTVL.

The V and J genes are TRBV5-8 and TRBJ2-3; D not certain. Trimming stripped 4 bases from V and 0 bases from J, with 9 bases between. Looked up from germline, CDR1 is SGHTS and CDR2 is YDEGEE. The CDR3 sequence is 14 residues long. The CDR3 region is CASSPYTSTDTQYF. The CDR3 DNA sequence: TGTGCCAGCAGCCCGTATACTAGCACAGATACGCAGTATTTT.

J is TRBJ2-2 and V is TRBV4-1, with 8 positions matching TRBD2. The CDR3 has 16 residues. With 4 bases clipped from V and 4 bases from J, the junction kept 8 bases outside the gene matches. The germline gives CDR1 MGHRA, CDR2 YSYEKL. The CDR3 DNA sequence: TGCGCCAGCAGCCCTAAAGGAGCGGGAGCCACCGGGGAGCTGTTTTTT. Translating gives CASSPKGAGATGELFF.

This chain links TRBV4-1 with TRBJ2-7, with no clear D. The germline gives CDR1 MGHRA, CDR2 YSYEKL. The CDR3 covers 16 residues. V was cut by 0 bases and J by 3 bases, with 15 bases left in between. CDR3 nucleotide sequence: TGCGCCAGCAGCCAAGAAACATCGCTAGGAGTCTACGAGCAGTACTTC. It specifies CASSQETSLGVYEQYF.

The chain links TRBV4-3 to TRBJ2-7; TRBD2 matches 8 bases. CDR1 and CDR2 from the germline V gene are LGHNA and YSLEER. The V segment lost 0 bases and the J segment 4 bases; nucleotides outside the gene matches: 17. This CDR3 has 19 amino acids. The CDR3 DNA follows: TGCGCCAGCAGCCAAGATCGAATCGGAAGCGGGAGCGCCGGTTACGAGCAGTACTTC. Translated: CASSQDRIGSGSAGYEQYF.